This T cell receptor beta chain originates from a study of control samples from healthy donors and cancer patients. Method: immunoSEQ multiplex PCR; TCRdb's copy keeps in-frame clones and lacks some. The table lists about 140,000 clones, 91% of them singletons, with over 6% in the top ten. CDR3 length equals 12 residues. V gave up 6 bases and J gave up 4 bases, with 10 bases separating them. The chain recombines TRBV12-3 or TRBV12-4 with TRBJ2-7; maybe TRBD1 (5 bases). The specimen sequenced was blood. The TCR sequence derives from a man aged 18 to 30 in good health. CDR3 sequence reads: CASSSDSYEQYF. The CDR3 DNA is TGTGCCAGCAGCTCCGACAGTTACGAGCAGTACTTC.